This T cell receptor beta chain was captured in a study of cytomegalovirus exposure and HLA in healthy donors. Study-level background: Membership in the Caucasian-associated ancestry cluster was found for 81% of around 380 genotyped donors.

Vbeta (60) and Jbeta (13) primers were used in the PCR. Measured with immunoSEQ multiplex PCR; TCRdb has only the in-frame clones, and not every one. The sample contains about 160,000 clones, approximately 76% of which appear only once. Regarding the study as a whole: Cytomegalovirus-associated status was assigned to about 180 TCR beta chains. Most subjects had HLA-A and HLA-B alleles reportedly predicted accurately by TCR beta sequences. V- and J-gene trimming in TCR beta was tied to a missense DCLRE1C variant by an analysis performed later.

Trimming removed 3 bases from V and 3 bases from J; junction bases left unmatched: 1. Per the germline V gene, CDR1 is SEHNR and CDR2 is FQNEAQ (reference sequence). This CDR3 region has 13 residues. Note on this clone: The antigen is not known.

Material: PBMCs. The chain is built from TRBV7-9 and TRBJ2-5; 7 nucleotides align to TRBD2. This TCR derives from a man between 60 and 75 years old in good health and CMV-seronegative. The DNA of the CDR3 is TGTGCCAGCAGCTTCGCGGGGGAAGAGACCCAGTACTTC. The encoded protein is CASSFAGEETQYF.